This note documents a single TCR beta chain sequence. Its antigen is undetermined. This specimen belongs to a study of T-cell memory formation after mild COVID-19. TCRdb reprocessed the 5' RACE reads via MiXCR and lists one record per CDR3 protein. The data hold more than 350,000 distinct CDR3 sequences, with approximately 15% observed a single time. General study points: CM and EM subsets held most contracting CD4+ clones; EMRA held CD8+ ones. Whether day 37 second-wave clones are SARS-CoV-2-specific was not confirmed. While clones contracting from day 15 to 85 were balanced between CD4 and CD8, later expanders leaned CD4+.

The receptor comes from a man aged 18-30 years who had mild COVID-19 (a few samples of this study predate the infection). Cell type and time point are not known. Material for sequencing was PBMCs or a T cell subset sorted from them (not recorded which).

This CDR3 reads CASSPWVQGLQLGTQYF. Here the CDR3 DNA reads TGTGCCAGCAGCCCATGGGTCCAGGGTCTCCAGTTGGGGACCCAGTACTTC. The chain couples TRBV7-9 to TRBJ2-5; possible D gene TRBD1, 5 bases. The germline V gene has CDR1 SEHNR and CDR2 FQNEAQ (reference sequence). Trimming cost V 5 bases and J 7 bases, with 26 bases left between them. The CDR3 has 17 residues.